Each of the 22 T cell receptor beta chains below was sequenced from the same sample in a study of sequential checkpoint blockade in melanoma. This table comes from immunoSEQ multiplex PCR, and its TCRdb copy is limited to in-frame clones, with some not included. Of under 25,000 clones listed, more than 70% are singletons. Treatment reported: randomized to nivolumab then ipilimumab (arm A) or the reverse (arm B). This sample comprised CD8+ T cells sorted from blood (inferred from file names), obtained from a patient given nivolumab and ipilimumab in sequence. The receptors stem from a human donor with melanoma.

Details on this clone: Sequence at one end of the junction differs from germline and may be a read error. V gene TRBV10-2 combines with J gene TRBJ1-5; TRBD1 matches 7 bases. This CDR3 contains 15 residues. Germline V gene data show CDR1 as WSHSY and CDR2 as SAAADI. This chain's CDR3 is CASSYSIQGNQPQHF. The CDR3 bases are TGTGCCAGCAGTTACTCGATACAGGGGAATCAGCCCCAGCATTTT.

This clone is medium-sized by share. The V call is TRBV28, the J call TRBJ1-4, with 7 nucleotides matching TRBD1. V lost 6 bases, J lost 4 bases, and 8 bases stayed unmatched. The length of the CDR3 is 15 residues. Per the germline V gene, CDR1 is MDHEN and CDR2 is SYDVKM. CDR3 DNA sequence: TGTGCCAGCAGGCAAGAGGACAGGCTTAATGAAAAACTGTTTTTT. This gives the protein CASRQEDRLNEKLFF. Using reference TRBV28 and TRBJ1-4 for the parts outside the CDR3, the full variable domain is DVKVTQSSRYLVKRTGEKVFLECVQDMDHENMFWYRQDPGLGLRLIYFSYDVKMKEKGDIPEGYSVSREKKERFSLILESASTNQTSMYLCASRQEDRLNEKLFFGSGTQLSVL.

This clone was counted only a few times. The chain employs TRBV15 and TRBJ1-4, with D unclear. The CDR3 covers 16 residues. The V and J ends lost 0 bases and 8 bases respectively, with 16 bases between them. Germline values: CDR1 LNHNV, CDR2 YYDKDF (reference sequence). The CDR3 DNA reads as TGTGCCACCAGCAGAGATCCCGCGACGGTCGGGGAAAAACTGTTTTTT. Its translation: CATSRDPATVGEKLFF.

The chain has TRBV29-1 and TRBJ1-2; 8 positions agree with TRBD1. The CDR3 has 15 amino acids. The germline V gene encodes CDR1 SQVTM and CDR2 ANQGSEA. The J segment lost 6 bases and the V segment lost 0 bases, leaving 9 bases of the junction unmatched. The CDR3 DNA reads TGCAGCGTTGAAGAGGCCAGGGGGCGATTAGATGGCTACACCTTC. This gives the protein CSVEEARGRLDGYTF.

The chain joins TRBV29-1 to TRBJ2-7; 7 bases match TRBD2. The CDR3 is 13 residues long. Germline trimming cut 6 bases from V and 4 bases from J; bases unmatched to any gene: 9. Germline lookup yields CDR1 SQVTM and CDR2 ANQGSEA. DNA for the CDR3: TGCAGCGTAAAGGCCAGCGGGACTTACGAGCAGTACTTC. This gives the protein CSVKASGTYEQYF.

This chain links TRBV6-5 with TRBJ2-7; weak D call: TRBD1 (5 bases). V was shortened by 3 bases and J by 6 bases, with 15 bases between the two germline ends. In germline, CDR1 is MNHEY, CDR2 SVGAGI. This CDR3 has 14 amino acids. In nucleotides, the CDR3 is TGTGCCAGCAGTTATGTGCAGGGAAGGGGCGAGCAGTACTTC. This encodes CASSYVQGRGEQYF.

This clone was seen just once. The J gene is TRBJ2-7, the V gene TRBV6-1, with D maybe TRBD2 (6 bases). Germline V lookup: CDR1 MNHNS, CDR2 SASEGT. The CDR3 has 14 amino acids. Trimming pared 4 bases from V and 4 bases from J, leaving 14 bases between. The CDR3 region has the DNA TGTGCCAGCAGTGGTAGGGGACTCGCTTACGAGCAGTACTTC. Its translation is CASSGRGLAYEQYF.

The chain joins TRBV9 to TRBJ1-1; TRBD1 matches at 9 bases. The junction had 5 bases not matched to a gene; V was cut back by 4 bases and J by 4 bases. This CDR3 has 14 amino acids. Germline-derived CDR1 and CDR2 are SGDLS and YYNGEE. CDR3 coding DNA: TGTGCCAGCAGCTTCCGGGACAGGGCCACTGAAGCTTTCTTT. Translating it yields CASSFRDRATEAFF.

The V call is TRBV10-2, the J call TRBJ1-4; D call uncertain. The CDR3 totals 14 residues. Germline V CDR1 and CDR2: WSHSY, SAAADI. Trimming stripped 7 bases from V and 7 bases from J, with 16 bases between. In nucleotides, the CDR3 is TGCGCCAGCACGCCCCGGTCTAACGGTGAAAAACTGTTTTTT. Translating it yields CASTPRSNGEKLFF.

This chain links TRBV5-1 with TRBJ2-7; D remains unclear. The V end lost 0 bases, the J end lost 3 bases, and 7 bases lay between the germline ends. Germline V gene data show CDR1 as SGHRS and CDR2 as YFSETQ. CDR3 size: 13 residues. CDR3 amino acids: CASSLGYDYEQYF. In DNA, the CDR3 is TGCGCCAGCAGCTTGGGCTACGACTACGAGCAGTACTTC.

DNA of the CDR3: TGTGCCAGCAGCTTTCGGACCGGGACAGGGAACGAGCAGTACTTC. Its protein product is CASSFRTGTGNEQYF. The chain uses TRBV11-2 and TRBJ2-7, with 9 bases matching TRBD1. V lost 3 bases, J lost 5 bases, and 8 bases stayed unmatched. Germline V CDR1 and CDR2: SGHAT, FQNNGV. The CDR3 runs 15 residues.

The chain carries TRBV6-5 and TRBJ2-1; 10 nucleotides agree with TRBD2. The CDR3 runs to 15 residues. V trimming: 0 bases; J trimming: 11 bases; junction bases outside the gene matches: 7. Germline V gene sequence: CDR1 MNHEY, CDR2 SVGAGI. CDR3 loop: CASSYSSSGRAQQFF. The DNA of the CDR3 is TGTGCCAGCAGTTACTCGTCCAGCGGGAGGGCTCAGCAGTTCTTC.

The chain recombines TRBV28 with TRBJ2-7; a weak D match, TRBD2 (6 bases). The CDR3 contains 15 residues. Trimming pared 3 bases from V and 0 bases from J, leaving 12 bases between. Germline CDR1 is MDHEN and CDR2 is SYDVKM. CDR3 coding DNA: TGTGCCAGCAGTTTCTCCCCGACTAGCTCCTACGAGCAGTACTTC. This codes for CASSFSPTSSYEQYF.

This rearrangement joins TRBV7-2 to TRBJ2-7; 7 bases are shared with TRBD2. There are 14 residues in the CDR3. V lost 5 bases to trimming and J lost 4 bases; unmatched junction nucleotides: 8. CDR1 and CDR2 from the germline V gene are SGHTA and FQGNSA. The CDR3 DNA sequence: TGTGCCAGCAGCAGCAGGCGGGAGAGATACGAGCAGTACTTC. Its protein product is CASSSRRERYEQYF.

This clone was seen only once. The chain carries TRBV6-1 and TRBJ2-7, with a weak D call TRBD1 (5 bases). Germline V gene data show CDR1 as MNHNS and CDR2 as SASEGT. V dropped 0 bases and J dropped 1 base, with 7 bases sitting between them. CDR3 size: 14 residues. The CDR3 protein is CASSEADSSYEQYF. The CDR3 coding sequence is TGTGCCAGCAGTGAAGCCGACAGTTCCTACGAGCAGTACTTC.

The rearrangement links TRBV7-9 to TRBJ1-4; D uncertain. This CDR3 comprises 12 residues. V shed 2 bases and J shed 12 bases, with 10 bases lying between them. Germline lookup yields CDR1 SEHNR and CDR2 FQNEAQ (reference sequence). CDR3 DNA: TGTGCCAGCAGCTTATTCGGTGAGGAACTGTTTTTT. This sequence encodes CASSLFGEELFF. Using reference TRBV7-9 and TRBJ1-4 for the parts outside the CDR3, the full variable domain is DTGVSQNPRHKITKRGQNVTFRCDPISEHNRLYWYRQTLGQGPEFLTYFQNEAQLEKSRLLSDRFSAERPKGSFSTLEIQRTEQGDSAMYLCASSLFGEELFFGSGTQLSVL.

The V call is TRBV19, the J call TRBJ1-2, with D possibly matching TRBD1 (6 bases). Germline V gene lookup returns CDR1 LNHDA and CDR2 SQIVND (reference sequence). Between the trimmed V and J ends, which lost 5 bases and 1 base, there was a span of 14 bases. CDR3 length: 15 residues. The CDR3 DNA follows: TGTGCCAGTAGTCCCTCGGCAGGGGTTAACTATGGCTACACCTTC. Translation: CASSPSAGVNYGYTF.

CDR3 loop: CASSLSRAYVNYEQYF. CDR3 nucleotide sequence: TGTGCCAGCAGTTTATCCAGGGCCTATGTTAACTACGAGCAGTACTTC. This chain connects TRBV27 to TRBJ2-7, with D maybe TRBD1 (5 bases). Trimming removed 0 bases from V and 3 bases from J, with 15 bases in between. This CDR3 has 16 residues. Germline assignment: CDR1 MNHEY and CDR2 SMNVEV (reference sequence).

CDR3 in amino acids: CASSLGQVGNEKLFF. As DNA, the CDR3 is TGTGCCAGCAGCTTGGGACAGGTCGGGAATGAAAAACTGTTTTTT. The chain joins TRBV5-6 to TRBJ1-4, with D possibly TRBD1 on 6 matching bases. The V and J ends lost 0 bases and 5 bases respectively, with 11 bases between them. The CDR3 sequence is 15 residues long. Germline V CDR1 and CDR2: SGHDT, YYEEEE. The variable domain in full, with the rest retrieved from reference TRBV5-6 and TRBJ1-4, is DAGVTQSPTHLIKTRGQQVTLRCSPKSGHDTVSWYQQALGQGPQFIFQYYEEEERQRGNFPDRFSGHQFPNYSSELNVNALLLGDSALYLCASSLGQVGNEKLFFGSGTQLSVL.

The chain recombines TRBV28 with TRBJ1-1; TRBD1 matches at 7 bases. The CDR3 runs 16 residues. Germline V lookup: CDR1 MDHEN, CDR2 SYDVKM. Losses at the gene ends were 2 bases for V and 0 bases for J; bases not matched to a gene: 6. The CDR3 protein is CASSLPSTGMNTEAFF. The DNA of the CDR3 is TGTGCCAGCAGTTTACCCTCGACAGGGATGAACACTGAAGCTTTCTTT.

In DNA form, the CDR3 reads TGTGCCAGCAGCCTGTCCGGGACAGGGTTCTACGAGCAGTACTTC. Translated: CASSLSGTGFYEQYF. The chain employs TRBV11-2 and TRBJ2-7; TRBD1 matches at 9 bases. Trimming cost V 5 bases and J 3 bases; bases outside gene matches: 8. Looked up from germline, CDR1 is SGHAT and CDR2 is FQNNGV. The CDR3 is 15 amino acids. Drawing the rest from reference TRBV11-2 and TRBJ2-7, the complete variable domain is EAGVAQSPRYKIIEKRQSVAFWCNPISGHATLYWYQQILGQGPKLLIQFQNNGVVDDSQLPKDRFSAERLKGVDSTLKIQPAKLEDSAVYLCASSLSGTGFYEQYFGPGTRLTVT.

In its sample, this clone was seen a few times. CDR3 bases: TGTGCCAGCAGCCCCACCGGGACTGCCCCCTACGAGCAGTACTTC. Translation gives CASSPTGTAPYEQYF. This chain links TRBV7-9 with TRBJ2-7, with D possibly matching TRBD2 (6 bases). Trimming removed 5 bases from V and 2 bases from J, with 16 bases in between. CDR1 is SEHNR, CDR2 FQNEAQ, per germline (reference sequence). The CDR3 consists of 15 residues.